These T cell receptor beta chains were read from a single sample in a study of shared clonotypes between healthy human individuals. Profiling relied on immunoSEQ multiplex PCR, and the TCRdb table lists in-frame clones only, not all of them. The profile shows 490,000 or so clones, around 79% of them singletons. The sequencing input was PBMCs. The receptors originated from a woman between 35 and 50 years old in good health. Some clones in this sample may be carry-over from other donors' samples. The CDR3 runs from the conserved cysteine through the conserved F or W. Clone size is not always given. Where it is, it says once, few, many or a class for expanded clones.

TRBV28,NA,CASSRHGQGNQPQHF
TRBV30,NA,CAWSVGSRSGYTF
TRBV6-1,few,CASSDALVATQETQYF
TRBV13,few,CASSLGRRDNEQFF
TRBV20-1,NA,CRGSGTEAFF
TRBV27,NA,CASSLSGGASLNYGYTF
TRBV5-1,NA,CASIEQGSDTQYF
TRBV7-3,NA,CASSLGVDSYNEQFF
TRBV10-1,NA,CASSPRLGETQYF
TRBV29-1,NA,CSDGNTAFF
TRBV28,NA,CASSLAGGTDTQYF
TRBV28,few,CASSLLARAGFTEAFF
TRBV7-8,NA,CASSPTRKTYGYTF
TRBV6-1,NA,CASRETLAVDEQFF
TRBV9,NA,CASSTRGEGETQYF
TRBV11-3,NA,CASSSEGDTEAFF